The 5 T cell receptor beta chains presented below share a single source sample, sequenced in a study of STAT5B mutations in CD4+ large granular lymphocyte leukemia. Generated by immunoSEQ multiplex PCR, the TCRdb table keeps only in-frame clones and is missing some. There are 25,000 to 35,000 clones in the sample; roughly 79% occur only once, and around 4.3% lies in the top ten. The specimen was CD4+ T cells from blood buffy coats. These receptors came from a human donor in good health.

This chain links TRBV19 with TRBJ2-7; D uncertain. This CDR3 has 12 residues. In germline, CDR1 is LNHDA, CDR2 SQIVND (reference sequence). CDR3 residues: CASSIDVSRRSV. In DNA, the CDR3 is TGTGCCAGTAGTATAGACGTTTCCCGAAGAAGCGTC.

The genes are TRBV6-5 and TRBJ1-1; 8 bases agree with TRBD1. The CDR3 spans 13 residues. The junction had 10 bases not matched to a gene; V was cut back by 6 bases and J by 10 bases. The V gene's germline CDR1 is MNHEY and CDR2 SVGAGI. The chain's CDR3 is CASRRDRQGRAFF. In DNA form, the CDR3 reads TGTGCCAGCAGGAGAGATAGACAGGGGCGAGCTTTCTTT.

V is TRBV6-1 and J is TRBJ2-3; D may be TRBD1 (6 bases). CDR3 length: 14 residues. The V gene's germline CDR1 is MNHNS and CDR2 SASEGT. Trimming took off 4 bases at V and 0 bases at J, with 8 bases between the two ends. The CDR3 bases are TGTGCCAGCAGTGGAGGACAGAGCACAGATACGCAGTATTTT. Translated, it gives CASSGGQSTDTQYF.

The table lists this clone with a few counts. The chain employs TRBV6-5 and TRBJ1-2, with 7 positions matching TRBD1. The germline CDR1 and CDR2 sequences are MNHEY and SVGAGI. Trimming cost V 2 bases and J 8 bases; bases outside gene matches: 5. The CDR3 totals 13 residues. The CDR3 spells CASSYDRARGYTF. The DNA of the CDR3 is TGTGCCAGCAGTTACGACAGGGCTCGGGGCTACACCTTC.

The V gene is TRBV28, the J gene TRBJ2-3; 12 nucleotides line up with TRBD1. The CDR3 has 16 residues. CDR1 and CDR2 (germline): MDHEN, SYDVKM. The V gene end was trimmed by 7 bases and the J gene end by 4 bases; junction bases not matched to a gene: 9. The CDR3 here is CASKTPGTGGPDTQYF. Here the CDR3 DNA reads TGTGCCAGCAAAACGCCCGGGACAGGGGGCCCAGATACGCAGTATTTT.